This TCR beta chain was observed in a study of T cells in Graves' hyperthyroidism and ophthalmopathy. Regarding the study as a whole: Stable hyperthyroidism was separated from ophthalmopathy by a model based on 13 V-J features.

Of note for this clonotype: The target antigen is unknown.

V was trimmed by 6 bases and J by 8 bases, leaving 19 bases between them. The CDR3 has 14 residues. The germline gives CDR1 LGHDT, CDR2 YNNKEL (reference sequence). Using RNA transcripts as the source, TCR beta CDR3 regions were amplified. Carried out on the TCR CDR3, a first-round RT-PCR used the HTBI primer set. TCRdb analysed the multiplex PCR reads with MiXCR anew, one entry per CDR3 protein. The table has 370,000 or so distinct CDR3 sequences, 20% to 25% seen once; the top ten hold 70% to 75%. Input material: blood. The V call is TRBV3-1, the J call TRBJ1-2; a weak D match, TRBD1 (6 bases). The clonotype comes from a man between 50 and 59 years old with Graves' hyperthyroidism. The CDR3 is CASSWTEPSSGYTF. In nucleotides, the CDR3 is TGTGCCAGCAGTTGGACAGAACCATCTAGCGGCTACACCTTC.